The 12 T cell receptor beta chains presented below share a single source sample, sequenced in a study of beta chain features in type 1 diabetes (dated 2018 in TCRdb). General findings and caveats noted by the study authors: A moderate but significant shortening of TCRB CDR3 length was observed in type 1 diabetes patients in all four CD4+ subsets.

Receptors were amplified or captured by the immunoSEQ multiplex PCR assay. The entire isolated RNA was reverse transcribed using the High Capacity cDNA Reverse Transcription Kit, and thus expressed TCRB transcripts were sequenced. TCRdb obtained this table from immuneACCESS and retained in-frame rearrangements with V and J assigned. These tables miss some clones; where compared with another copy, unresolved V genes account for less than half of the shortfall, and the remainder is unexplained. The table for this sample lists tens of thousands of clones; about 69% of them were counted only once. Clones ranked in the top ten supply about 3.9% of the sample. Their antigens are not known. Sequencing used Tregs from blood. Per the publication, the cell subset or site label means: regulatory CD4+ T cells. These receptors all come from a young man with type 1 diabetes.

V gene TRBV5-6 combines with J gene TRBJ1-5, with D possibly matching TRBD1 (5 bases). Germline CDR1 and CDR2: SGHDT and YYEEEE. The CDR3 has 16 residues. The V end was cut by 0 bases, the J end by 4 bases, with 14 bases between. DNA for the CDR3: TGTGCCAGCAGCTTGGGCGGGACTTTGGGGAATCAGCCCCAGCATTTT. Translation: CASSLGGTLGNQPQHF.

This clone was detected once. V and J are TRBV5-1 and TRBJ2-6, with 10 bases identical to TRBD1. V lost 3 bases, J lost 4 bases, and 7 bases stayed unmatched. Germline loops: CDR1 SGHRS, CDR2 YFSETQ. The CDR3 has 17 residues. Here the CDR3 reads CASSSGTGVSGANVLTF. In DNA form, the CDR3 reads TGCGCCAGCAGCTCCGGGACAGGGGTTTCCGGGGCCAACGTCCTGACTTTC.

The chain uses TRBV10-3 and TRBJ1-2; 9 bases fit TRBD1. Germline V lookup: CDR1 ENHRY, CDR2 SYGVKD. The CDR3 consists of 13 residues. The V gene end was trimmed by 7 bases and the J gene end by 4 bases; junction bases not matched to a gene: 4. The CDR3, as DNA: TGTGCCATCACCCCGGGACAGGGCTATGGCTACACCTTC. Amino acids: CAITPGQGYGYTF.

The chain links TRBV28 to TRBJ2-4; 7 bases match TRBD2. Germline V gene data show CDR1 as MDHEN and CDR2 as SYDVKM. The CDR3 spans 20 residues. The trim removed 5 bases at V and 5 bases at J, leaving 24 bases unmatched. CDR3 sequence (DNA): TGTGCCAGCAGTCCTCACAAACTCCTAGCGGCCCTAAAGGAGGAAAACATTCAGTACTTC. Translation gives CASSPHKLLAALKEENIQYF.

This chain uses TRBV5-1 with TRBJ2-7; D possibly corresponds to TRBD2 (6 bases). The CDR3 has 14 residues. The germline V and J ends were trimmed by 4 bases and 0 bases, with 11 bases remaining between them. Germline-derived CDR1 and CDR2 are SGHRS and YFSETQ. The CDR3 DNA is TGCGCCAGCAGCGCGGGACCCAGCTCCTACGAGCAGTACTTC. Its translation: CASSAGPSSYEQYF. The whole variable domain, filled in from reference TRBV5-1 and TRBJ2-7, reads KAGVTQTPRYLIKTRGQQVTLSCSPISGHRSVSWYQQTPGQGLQFLFEYFSETQRNKGNFPGRFSGRQFSNSRSEMNVSTLELGDSALYLCASSAGPSSYEQYFGPGTRLTVT.

The chain carries TRBV5-6 and TRBJ1-2; the D is unclear. This CDR3 comprises 14 residues. CDR1 is SGHDT, CDR2 YYEEEE, per germline. V lost 3 bases and J lost 1, with 10 bases in between. The chain's CDR3 is CASSSGVNNYGYTF. As DNA, the CDR3 is TGTGCCAGCAGCTCGGGAGTGAATAACTATGGCTACACCTTC.

This clone has more than one count but fewer than ten. V is TRBV2 and J is TRBJ2-1; 10 bases align to TRBD2. CDR3 length equals 16 residues. Germline-derived CDR1 and CDR2 are SNHLY and FYNNEI. The junction had 9 bases not matched to a gene; V was cut back by 10 bases and J by 0 bases. CDR3 amino acids: CATGTSVASSYNEQFF. Written as DNA, the CDR3 is TGTGCCACTGGGACTAGCGTTGCTAGCTCCTACAATGAGCAGTTCTTC.

The chain is built from TRBV27 and TRBJ2-7; 7 nucleotides match TRBD1. Germline V gene sequence: CDR1 MNHEY, CDR2 SMNVEV (reference sequence). Losses at the gene ends were 5 bases for V and 1 base for J; bases not matched to a gene: 14. The CDR3 runs to 17 residues. The chain's CDR3 is CASSPPRTGPNSYEQYF. The CDR3 coding sequence is TGTGCCAGCAGTCCCCCTAGGACAGGACCTAATTCCTACGAGCAGTACTTC.

In its sample, this clone was seen a few times. The genes are TRBV2 and TRBJ2-1, with D possibly TRBD2 on 5 matching bases. This CDR3 has 17 amino acids. Germline CDR1 SNHLY, CDR2 FYNNEI. With 4 bases removed from V and 5 bases from J, the gap between germline ends came to 21 bases. This CDR3 reads CASSVGVGQRRDNEQFF. Written as DNA, the CDR3 is TGTGCCAGCAGTGTGGGAGTGGGTCAGCGGAGAGACAATGAGCAGTTCTTC. The complete variable domain, with remaining parts taken from reference TRBV2 and TRBJ2-1, reads EPEVTQTPSHQVTQMGQEVILRCVPISNHLYFYWYRQILGQKVEFLVSFYNNEISEKSEIFDDQFSVERPDGSNFTLKIRSTKLEDSAMYFCASSVGVGQRRDNEQFFGPGTRLTVL.

V usage is TRBV28 and J usage is TRBJ2-4, with D perhaps matching TRBD1 (6 bases). The CDR3 runs 15 residues. CDR1 and CDR2 from the germline V gene are MDHEN and SYDVKM. V was pared by 5 bases and J by 0 bases, with 11 bases between. Written as DNA, the CDR3 is TGTGCCAGCAGTCGAACAGGGTTAGCCAAAAACATTCAGTACTTC. It codes for CASSRTGLAKNIQYF.

This clone was counted between two and nine times. The rearrangement uses TRBV14 and TRBJ2-1; 10 bases map to TRBD2. V lost 3 bases, J lost 6 bases, and 8 bases stayed unmatched. CDR1 and CDR2 from the germline V gene are SGHDN and FVKESK. CDR3 length: 16 amino acids. The CDR3 nucleotides read TGTGCCAGCAGCCAGATAGCGGGAGGTTTCGTCAATGAGCAGTTCTTC. Translating gives CASSQIAGGFVNEQFF.

The rearrangement uses TRBV28 and TRBJ2-7; D may be TRBD2 (6 bases). In germline, CDR1 is MDHEN, CDR2 SYDVKM. This CDR3 is built from 15 residues. Trimming removed 4 bases from V and 2 bases from J, with 15 bases in between. The CDR3: CASSSLAGLTYEQYF. DNA for the CDR3: TGTGCCAGCAGTTCCCTGGCGGGATTGACCTACGAGCAGTACTTC. Looking up the rest from reference TRBV28 and TRBJ2-7 gives the full variable domain: DVKVTQSSRYLVKRTGEKVFLECVQDMDHENMFWYRQDPGLGLRLIYFSYDVKMKEKGDIPEGYSVSREKKERFSLILESASTNQTSMYLCASSSLAGLTYEQYFGPGTRLTVT.